Following are 22 T cell receptor beta chains from one sample sequenced in a study of blood T cells in healthy people across ages (dated by TCRdb to about 2015). The method behind the library was 5' RACE. A second about 7 to 11 cycle PCR used a sample-barcoded 5' primer and a J-beta primer mix. TCRdb cleaned the public reads at Q25 with fastp, built clones with MiXCR and kept in-frame beta chains. One record per CDR3 amino acid sequence lists the most common genes and DNA. The sample has around 2 million distinct CDR3 sequences on record, around 40% of them singletons. Approximately 22% of the sample comes from the top ten. Sequencing used blood. The receptors derive from a human donor in good health.

This clonotype has only a few counts. The V and J genes are TRBV29-1 and TRBJ2-1, with D perhaps matching TRBD1 or TRBD2 (5 bases each). Germline CDR1 is SQVTM and CDR2 is ANQGSEA. The CDR3 sequence is 13 residues long. The germline V and J ends were trimmed by 4 bases and 6 bases, with 13 bases remaining between them. The CDR3 protein is CSVGDRDPNEQFF. The CDR3 DNA sequence: TGCAGCGTTGGGGACCGGGACCCCAATGAGCAGTTCTTC.

In this sample, this clonotype turned up a few times. The V call is TRBV12-3 or TRBV12-4, the J call TRBJ2-1; D possibly corresponds to TRBD2 (6 bases). Trimming left V 8 bases short and J 8 bases short, with 10 bases between. The CDR3 spans 11 residues. The CDR3 region is CASLWGDEQFF. The CDR3 nucleotides read TGTGCCAGCCTTTGGGGGGATGAGCAGTTCTTC.

The chain links TRBV4-3 to TRBJ2-1, with D perhaps matching TRBD1 (6 bases). Trimming removed 2 bases from V and 0 bases from J, with 11 bases in between. This CDR3 contains 16 residues. Per germline, CDR1 LGHNA and CDR2 YSLEER. Written as DNA, the CDR3 is TGCGCCAGCAGCCAAAAGGGGGATAGCTCCTACAATGAGCAGTTCTTC. Protein: CASSQKGDSSYNEQFF.

With respect to this clonotype: Its ends do not fully match the called genes, so a read error is possible. The chain recombines TRBV27 with TRBJ2-6; D possibly uses TRBD1 or TRBD2 (5 bases each). The length of the CDR3 is 18 residues. CDR1 MNHEY and CDR2 SMNVEV come from the germline V gene (reference sequence). In nucleotides, the CDR3 is TGTGCCAGCAGCTTATCTCATGGATGGGGACCTGGGGCCAACGTCCTGACTTTC. It yields the protein CASSLSHGWGPGANVLTF.

The gene calls are TRBV12-5 and TRBJ2-3; D uncertain. The germline CDR1 and CDR2 sequences are LGHNT and FRNRAP. The CDR3 spans 12 residues. Trimming took 6 bases from V and 4 from J, leaving 8 bases between them. The CDR3 loop is CASGLDPDTQYF. DNA for the CDR3: TGTGCTAGTGGCCTCGACCCAGATACGCAGTATTTT.

The chain combines TRBV10-3 with TRBJ2-3, with TRBD2 as a possible D gene (5 bases). CDR1 is ENHRY and CDR2 is SYGVKD in the germline V gene. The V end was cut by 6 bases, the J end by 0 bases, with 16 bases between. The CDR3 is 16 residues long. The CDR3 reads CAIREASSGSTDTQYF. The CDR3 nucleotides read TGTGCCATCAGGGAGGCTAGTAGTGGGAGCACAGATACGCAGTATTTT.

This clonotype was observed a handful of times. The chain combines TRBV7-7 with TRBJ2-5, with 13 bases identical to TRBD2. This CDR3 is 15 amino acids long. V lost 6 bases and J lost 5; bases outside the gene matches: 6. Germline V gives CDR1 SSHAT, CDR2 FNYEAQ (reference sequence). The CDR3, as DNA: TGTGCCAGCAGTCCCGGGACTAGCGGGACTGAGACCCAGTACTTC. Residues: CASSPGTSGTETQYF.

The V call is TRBV7-2, the J call TRBJ1-6, with no clear D. Trimming shortened V by 2 bases and J by 12 bases, and 8 bases separated the two germline ends. This CDR3 contains 12 residues. CDR1 and CDR2 (germline): SGHTA, FQGNSA. The CDR3 DNA sequence: TGTGCCAGCAGCTTATCGAACCAACCCCTCCACTTT. Translating it yields CASSLSNQPLHF.

This clonotype was detected a few times. This chain connects TRBV5-1 to TRBJ2-6, with 7 bases aligning to TRBD1. V lost 3 bases and J lost 2; bases outside the gene matches: 5. The CDR3 extends over 16 amino acids. CDR1 is SGHRS and CDR2 is YFSETQ in the germline V gene. The CDR3: CASSYQTGPGANVLTF. CDR3 in DNA: TGCGCCAGCAGCTACCAGACAGGGCCTGGGGCCAACGTCCTGACTTTC.

A single count supports this clonotype. CDR3 residues: CASSIRGSFYEQYF. Written as DNA, the CDR3 is TGTGCCAGCAGTATAAGGGGTTCCTTCTACGAGCAGTACTTC. The rearrangement joins TRBV9 to TRBJ2-7, with D perhaps matching TRBD1 (5 bases). The germline CDR1 and CDR2 sequences are SGDLS and YYNGEE. Trimming removed 5 bases from V and 3 bases from J, with 15 bases in between. The CDR3 loop spans 14 amino acids.

The rearrangement joins TRBV13 to TRBJ2-7; tentative D call: TRBD1 (6 bases). CDR3 length: 15 residues. V shed 5 bases and J shed 2 bases, with 16 bases lying between them. CDR1 and CDR2 (germline): PRHDT, FYEKMQ (reference sequence). The CDR3 bases are TGTGCCAGCAGCCCCCCCGGGACACCCACCTACGAGCAGTACTTC. Protein product: CASSPPGTPTYEQYF. The complete variable domain, with remaining parts taken from reference TRBV13 and TRBJ2-7, reads AAGVIQSPRHLIKEKRETATLKCYPIPRHDTVYWYQQGPGQDPQFLISFYEKMQSDKGSIPDRFSAQQFSDYHSELNMSSLELGDSALYFCASSPPGTPTYEQYFGPGTRLTVT.

V is TRBV5-1 and J is TRBJ1-1; D gene ambiguous. Per germline, CDR1 SGHRS and CDR2 YFSETQ. CDR3 length equals 13 residues. V lost 5 bases and J 4 bases, leaving 12 bases between the germline ends. CDR3 in amino acids: CASRSDPLTEAFF. The CDR3 DNA follows: TGCGCCAGCAGGTCGGACCCCCTCACTGAAGCTTTCTTT.

Only a few counts were recorded for this clonotype. This chain uses TRBV5-1 with TRBJ2-6; D perhaps matches TRBD2 (5 bases). Germline lookup yields CDR1 SGHRS and CDR2 YFSETQ. This CDR3 is built from 16 residues. The V end lost 8 bases, the J end lost 0 bases, and 15 bases lay between the germline ends. The chain's CDR3 is CASFEGRSSGANVLTF. The CDR3 DNA sequence: TGCGCCAGTTTCGAGGGTCGATCCTCTGGGGCCAACGTCCTGACTTTC.

This clonotype was detected a few times. This chain joins TRBV6-2 or TRBV6-3 and TRBJ2-5; D ambiguous. Deletions cut 5 bases from V and 2 bases from J, with 12 bases between. The CDR3 consists of 14 residues. The germline V gene encodes CDR1 MNHEY and CDR2 SVGEGT. CDR3 in amino acids: CASSAPPRQETQYF. For the CDR3, the DNA is TGTGCCAGCAGTGCCCCCCCTCGACAAGAGACCCAGTACTTC.

Comments on this clonotype: The limits of the CDR3 on the DNA are not certain, so only TCRdb's listed CDR3 is given. This sequence joins TRBV29-1 and TRBJ1-2; TRBD1 is the table's D call and was not checked against the DNA. CDR1 and CDR2 from the germline V gene are SQVTM and ANQGSEA. The CDR3 comprises 24 residues, both ends counted. This chain's CDR3 is CSVAPGTPTDTQYFGPGTNYGYTF.

In its sample, this clonotype was seen a few times. This chain connects TRBV7-2 to TRBJ2-3, with D unclear. Deletions cut 4 bases from V and 0 bases from J, with 8 bases between. CDR1 SGHTA and CDR2 FQGNSA come from the germline V gene. CDR3 length equals 14 residues. CDR3 amino acids: CASSSTYSTDTQYF. For the CDR3, the DNA is TGTGCCAGCAGCTCAACTTACAGCACAGATACGCAGTATTTT.

In its sample, this clonotype was seen a few times. Its ends do not fully match the called genes, so a read error is possible. The chain employs TRBV5-1 and TRBJ2-5; D is unresolved. CDR3 length: 14 residues. The V gene's germline CDR1 is SGHRS and CDR2 YFSETQ. CDR3 nucleotide sequence: TGCGCCAGCAGCTTGGGGACCAAACAAGAGATCCAGTACTTC. Encoded protein: CASSLGTKQEIQYF.

This clonotype has a handful of counts. This CDR3 reads CASSLQVPYEQYF. The CDR3 DNA reads TGTGCCAGCAGCCTACAGGTTCCTTACGAGCAGTACTTC. The rearrangement joins TRBV28 to TRBJ2-7; possibly TRBD1 for D (5 bases). The CDR3 is 13 amino acids. Trimming stripped 6 bases from V and 4 bases from J, with 13 bases between. Germline assignment: CDR1 MDHEN and CDR2 SYDVKM. Full variable domain (rest looked up from reference TRBV28 and TRBJ2-7): DVKVTQSSRYLVKRTGEKVFLECVQDMDHENMFWYRQDPGLGLRLIYFSYDVKMKEKGDIPEGYSVSREKKERFSLILESASTNQTSMYLCASSLQVPYEQYFGPGTRLTVT.

This clonotype was seen only a few times. The chain carries TRBV30 and TRBJ1-2; D call uncertain. V was shortened by 2 bases and J by 6 bases, with 10 bases between the two germline ends. The CDR3 runs 12 residues. Germline-derived CDR1 and CDR2 are GTSNPN and SVGIG (reference sequence). The DNA of the CDR3 is TGTGCCTGGAGTCAGGACGTTAATGGCTACACCTTC. It translates to CAWSQDVNGYTF. Full variable domain (rest looked up from reference TRBV30 and TRBJ1-2): SQTIHQWPATLVQPVGSPLSLECTVEGTSNPNLYWYRQAAGRGLQLLFYSVGIGQISSEVPQNLSASRPQDRQFILSSKKLLLSDSGFYLCAWSQDVNGYTFGSGTRLTVV.

This clonotype was seen a single time. This chain links TRBV15 with TRBJ2-1, with TRBD1 matching over 7 bases. With V trimmed by 5 bases and J by 6 bases, 4 bases remained unmatched. Germline V CDR1 and CDR2: LNHNV, YYDKDF (reference sequence). The CDR3 runs 13 residues. The CDR3 loop reads CATSSRQGNEQFF. The DNA of the CDR3 is TGTGCCACCAGCTCCCGACAGGGCAATGAGCAGTTCTTC. The entire variable domain, with the rest obtained from reference TRBV15 and TRBJ2-1, is as follows: DAMVIQNPRYQVTQFGKPVTLSCSQTLNHNVMYWYQQKSSQAPKLLFHYYDKDFNNEADTPDNFQSRRPNTSFCFLDIRSPGLGDTAMYLCATSSRQGNEQFFGPGTRLTVL.

This sequence joins TRBV5-1 and TRBJ2-3; D is possibly TRBD2 (5 bases). Germline values: CDR1 SGHRS, CDR2 YFSETQ. The V end lost 1 base, the J end lost 11 bases, and 17 bases lay between the germline ends. This CDR3 contains 14 residues. CDR3 DNA: TGCGCCAGCAGCTTGCGGCGCGGCCGGGATCGGCAGTATTTT. It is translated as CASSLRRGRDRQYF.

The J gene is TRBJ2-1, the V gene TRBV2, with D tentatively TRBD2 (5 bases). From germline, CDR1 is SNHLY and CDR2 FYNNEI. CDR3 size: 15 residues. V was clipped by 1 base and J by 6 bases, with 13 bases between them. The CDR3 DNA sequence: TGTGCCAGCAGTGAAGGCGCTAGCAACTGCAATGAGCAGTTCTTC. The encoded protein is CASSEGASNCNEQFF.